Included here is one TCR beta chain sequence, with context. The target antigen is unknown. This sample is drawn from a study of cytomegalovirus exposure and HLA in healthy donors. General study points: In a later analysis, V- and J-gene trimming of beta chains associated with a DCLRE1C missense variant, replicated independently. Exclusion as indistinguishable affected some V segments, including TRBV6-2 and TRBV6-3. The study labeled 150 to 200 TCR beta chains cytomegalovirus-associated.

This CDR3 has 14 amino acids. V lost 5 bases, J lost 6 bases, and 17 bases lay in between. Germline V gene data show CDR1 as MDHEN and CDR2 as SYDVKM. With 60 Vbeta and 13 Jbeta primers, the PCR was carried out. Sequencing was performed with immunoSEQ multiplex PCR; in TCRdb, only in-frame clones are kept and a portion is missing. The repertoire holds some 200,000 clones, with approximately 83% as singletons. The receptor was derived from a girl aged 5 to 17 in good health and CMV-seronegative. Sequencing was done on a sample of PBMCs. The chain uses TRBV28 and TRBJ2-7, with D perhaps matching TRBD1 (5 bases). Here the CDR3 DNA reads TGTGCCAGCAGTCCTCAGGGTAATCCCGCCGAGCAGTACTTC. This sequence encodes CASSPQGNPAEQYF.